This entry lists 29 T cell receptor beta chains sequenced from one sample in a study of blood T cells in healthy people across ages. Through a sample-barcoded 5' primer and a J-beta primer mix, a second PCR was run for roughly 6 to 12 cycles. TCRdb fed the 5' RACE reads into MiXCR, producing one record per CDR3 protein. In the table there are around 1.5 million distinct CDR3 sequences, 34% of which are singletons. Specimen: blood. The receptors were gathered from a woman between 25 and 40 years old in good health.

The V and J genes are TRBV20-1 and TRBJ2-3, with a tentative D call TRBD1 (6 bases). Germline V gives CDR1 DFQATT, CDR2 SNEGSKA (reference sequence). Trimming took off 0 bases at V and 4 bases at J, with 11 bases between the two ends. The CDR3 runs to 14 residues. DNA of the CDR3: TGCAGTGCTAGAGATTTGGACAGCCCAGATACGCAGTATTTT. Protein product: CSARDLDSPDTQYF.

This chain links TRBV21-1 with TRBJ1-2. TRBV21-1 is annotated as a pseudogene. The CDR3 length is 12 residues. CDR3 loop: CAREGFDGGYTF. CDR3 coding DNA: TGTGCCAGGGAGGGTTTCGACGGTGGCTACACCTTC.

This clonotype was counted between two and nine times. V gene TRBV12-3 or TRBV12-4 combines with J gene TRBJ1-2; weak D call: TRBD1 (5 bases). There are 13 residues in the CDR3. Trimming took 6 bases from V and 3 from J, leaving 11 bases between them. The DNA of the CDR3 is TGTGCCAGCAGCCGGGACGGTGACTATGGCTACACCTTC. Translating gives CASSRDGDYGYTF.

The chain employs TRBV2 and TRBJ1-2, with D perhaps matching TRBD1 (6 bases). Trimming pared 5 bases from V and 7 bases from J, leaving 20 bases between. Germline V gene lookup returns CDR1 SNHLY and CDR2 FYNNEI. CDR3 length: 15 residues. In DNA form, the CDR3 reads TGTGCCAGCAGTTTACGGACAGCCCAAAAGGCTGGCTACACCTTC. The encoded protein is CASSLRTAQKAGYTF.

This clonotype was counted only a few times. The chain couples TRBV20-1 to TRBJ2-1; 9 bases are shared with TRBD2. The germline CDR1 and CDR2 sequences are DFQATT and SNEGSKA (reference sequence). This CDR3 comprises 16 residues. Unmatched junction bases numbered 10, after V lost 2 bases and J lost 5 bases. In DNA form, the CDR3 reads TGCAGTGCTAGAAACGTTCGGACTAGCGCAGACAATGAGCAGTTCTTC. Translation: CSARNVRTSADNEQFF.

As DNA, the CDR3 is TGTGCCAGCAGTGGATCGGGACCAGCCCAATACAATGAGCAGTTCTTC. This sequence encodes CASSGSGPAQYNEQFF. The chain employs TRBV6-1 and TRBJ2-1; D could derive from TRBD1 or TRBD2 (5 bases each). CDR1 and CDR2 from the germline V gene are MNHNS and SASEGT. V lost 4 bases and J 4 bases, leaving 17 bases between the germline ends. The CDR3 has 16 residues.

As concerns this clonotype: A junction boundary mismatches the germline segment, possibly from a read error. This chain links TRBV9 with TRBJ2-1, with 10 bases fitting TRBD2. The germline gives CDR1 SGDLS, CDR2 YYNGEE. This CDR3 is built from 18 residues. The CDR3: CANSVGPSGSRTYNEQFF. CDR3 nucleotides: TGTGCCAACAGCGTAGGTCCTAGCGGGAGCCGAACTTACAATGAGCAGTTCTTC.

This clonotype turned up a few times. This CDR3 is CASSLDSGPLGSGANVLTF. Written as DNA, the CDR3 is TGCGCCAGCAGCCTAGATTCAGGCCCGCTGGGCTCTGGGGCCAACGTCCTGACTTTC. The gene calls are TRBV5-1 and TRBJ2-6; D gene uncertain. Trimming removed 4 bases from V and 0 bases from J, with 20 bases in between. Germline CDR1 SGHRS, CDR2 YFSETQ. The CDR3 is 19 residues long. The full variable domain, completed using reference TRBV5-1 and TRBJ2-6, is KAGVTQTPRYLIKTRGQQVTLSCSPISGHRSVSWYQQTPGQGLQFLFEYFSETQRNKGNFPGRFSGRQFSNSRSEMNVSTLELGDSALYLCASSLDSGPLGSGANVLTFGAGSRLTVL.

This rearrangement joins TRBV2 to TRBJ2-7; 9 nucleotides line up with TRBD1. Germline values: CDR1 SNHLY, CDR2 FYNNEI. The CDR3 consists of 15 residues. Trimming removed 5 bases from V and 1 base from J; junction bases left unmatched: 6. The CDR3 is CASSTSGTGSYEQYF. CDR3 coding DNA: TGTGCCAGCAGTACCTCCGGGACAGGGTCCTACGAGCAGTACTTC.

V gene TRBV12-3 or TRBV12-4 combines with J gene TRBJ1-5, with D perhaps TRBD1 (5 bases). The CDR3 has 15 residues. V lost 5 bases, J lost 6 bases, and 17 bases lay in between. CDR3 DNA: TGTGCCAGCAGTCAGGGACGCCTGGGGGGTCAGCCCCAGCATTTT. It yields the protein CASSQGRLGGQPQHF.

This clonotype occurred once. The J gene is TRBJ2-3, the V gene TRBV18; D call uncertain. The CDR3 spans 13 residues. Per the germline V gene, CDR1 is KGHSH and CDR2 is LQKENI. Trimming took 3 bases from V and 6 from J, leaving 10 bases between them. The CDR3 region has the DNA TGTGCCAGCTCACCCCTAGGATCCGATACGCAGTATTTT. Amino acid sequence: CASSPLGSDTQYF.

This clonotype was counted between two and nine times. This chain connects TRBV20-1 to TRBJ2-7; 7 bases match TRBD1. This CDR3 contains 15 residues. CDR1 and CDR2 from the germline V gene are DFQATT and SNEGSKA (reference sequence). V lost 1 base to trimming and J lost 5 bases; unmatched junction nucleotides: 11. The CDR3 sequence: CSARAPRQGQDEQYF. CDR3 nucleotide sequence: TGCAGTGCTAGAGCCCCCAGACAGGGTCAGGACGAGCAGTACTTC.

The sample holds a few counts of this clonotype. J is TRBJ1-2 and V is TRBV7-2; 7 nucleotides align to TRBD1. The junction had 4 bases not matched to a gene; V was cut back by 2 bases and J by 4 bases. Per the germline V gene, CDR1 is SGHTA and CDR2 is FQGNSA. The CDR3 runs 14 residues. The CDR3: CASSLTPGGYGYTF. DNA of the CDR3: TGTGCCAGCAGCTTAACCCCAGGGGGCTATGGCTACACCTTC.

This clonotype was counted at least ten times. The rearrangement links TRBV9 to TRBJ2-1, with D possibly TRBD2 on 7 matching bases. Trimming took off 5 bases at V and 5 bases at J, with 17 bases between the two ends. The CDR3 is 15 residues long. The germline CDR1 and CDR2 sequences are SGDLS and YYNGEE. The DNA for the CDR3 is TGTGCCAGCAGGGGCGGGGGCGAGAGGAACAATGAGCAGTTCTTC. Translated: CASRGGGERNNEQFF.

The chain uses TRBV5-4 and TRBJ2-7; TRBD2 aligns across 8 bases. Germline V CDR1 and CDR2: SGHNT, YYREEE (reference sequence). Trimming removed 1 base from V and 7 bases from J; junction bases left unmatched: 10. The CDR3 runs to 15 residues. This CDR3 is CASSLNGGASWEQYF. Written as DNA, the CDR3 is TGTGCCAGCAGCTTGAACGGGGGGGCGTCCTGGGAGCAGTACTTC.

The chain links TRBV6-1 to TRBJ1-5; no clear D gene. Per the germline V gene, CDR1 is MNHNS and CDR2 is SASEGT. Trimming took off 1 base at V and 0 bases at J, with 13 bases between the two ends. The CDR3 has 17 residues. CDR3 region: CASSEGATRYSNQPQHF. DNA of the CDR3: TGTGCCAGCAGTGAAGGGGCTACAAGGTATAGCAATCAGCCCCAGCATTTT.

This clonotype showed up many times. This CDR3 is CASSMGRGETQYF. DNA of the CDR3: TGTGCCAGCAGTATGGGACGCGGGGAGACCCAGTACTTC. The chain combines TRBV7-3 with TRBJ2-5; D possibly uses TRBD1 or TRBD2 (5 bases each). Germline lookup yields CDR1 SGHTA and CDR2 FQGTGA. Trimming took off 6 bases at V and 5 bases at J, with 13 bases between the two ends. The CDR3 loop spans 13 amino acids.

This clonotype was recorded many times. This rearrangement joins TRBV10-3 to TRBJ2-7; D may be TRBD1 or TRBD2 (6 bases each). Germline assignment: CDR1 ENHRY and CDR2 SYGVKD. This CDR3 contains 13 residues. V was shortened by 3 bases and J by 6 bases, with 12 bases between the two germline ends. In DNA form, the CDR3 reads TGTGCCATCAGTGAACTACAGGGAGGCGAGCAGTACTTC. This codes for CAISELQGGEQYF.

This clonotype has just a few counts. V is TRBV20-1 and J is TRBJ2-3; 9 bases map to TRBD1. The CDR3 loop spans 15 amino acids. Germline CDR1 and CDR2: DFQATT and SNEGSKA (reference sequence). The ends lost 5 bases at V and 4 bases at J; junction bases unmatched: 10. The CDR3 region has the DNA TGCAGTGCTGGCACGGACAGGGGTTCTGCAGATACGCAGTATTTT. It specifies CSAGTDRGSADTQYF.

The chain combines TRBV3-1 with TRBJ2-7; D uncertain. The CDR3 runs to 17 residues. The ends were cut back, 0 bases at V and 0 bases at J, with 15 bases in the middle. Germline loops: CDR1 LGHDT, CDR2 YNNKEL (reference sequence). The chain's CDR3 is CASSQDFLPLASYEQYF. In DNA form, the CDR3 reads TGTGCCAGCAGCCAAGATTTCCTCCCGCTGGCCTCCTACGAGCAGTACTTC.

This sequence joins TRBV20-1 and TRBJ1-5; the D is unclear. This CDR3 comprises 14 residues. The ends were cut back, 1 base at V and 2 bases at J, with 9 bases in the middle. Looked up from germline, CDR1 is DFQATT and CDR2 is SNEGSKA (reference sequence). DNA for the CDR3: TGCAGTGCTAGAGCGTTAGGCGGCAATCAGCCCCAGCATTTT. Its translation is CSARALGGNQPQHF.

This chain connects TRBV20-1 to TRBJ2-2; no clear D gene. The DNA end favors TRBJ1-1, so the J call may be wrong. CDR1 DFQATT and CDR2 SNEGSKA come from the germline V gene (reference sequence). The CDR3 sequence is 13 residues long. The CDR3 nucleotides are TGCAGTGCTCCGAGATCCGTCCCGGTAGGAGCTTTCTTT. This translates into CSAPRSVPVGAFF.

The chain employs TRBV7-9 and TRBJ2-3; weak D call: TRBD2 (5 bases). V was shortened by 5 bases and J by 3 bases, with 18 bases between the two germline ends. The CDR3 sequence is 16 residues long. Per germline, CDR1 SEHNR and CDR2 FQNEAQ (reference sequence). This CDR3 is CASSHLGGGTTDTQYF. DNA for the CDR3: TGTGCCAGCAGCCACTTAGGAGGAGGTACGACAGATACGCAGTATTTT.

The rearrangement links TRBV12-3 or TRBV12-4 to TRBJ2-7; possibly TRBD1 for D (6 bases). The CDR3 has 13 amino acids. Trimming stripped 10 bases from V and 1 base from J, with 14 bases between. CDR3 region: CATANRESYEQYF. The CDR3, as DNA: TGTGCCACCGCGAACAGGGAGTCCTACGAGCAGTACTTC.

This chain joins TRBV20-1 and TRBJ2-7; D ambiguous. This CDR3 has 12 amino acids. The germline V gene has CDR1 DFQATT and CDR2 SNEGSKA (reference sequence). Trimming left V 5 bases short and J 2 bases short, with 10 bases between. CDR3 DNA: TGCAGTGCTTCGACCCCTCCCTACGAGCAGTACTTC. Its protein is CSASTPPYEQYF.

The chain recombines TRBV19 with TRBJ2-1; TRBD2 might be the D (6 bases). V gave up 4 bases and J gave up 7 bases, with 11 bases separating them. This CDR3 region has 13 residues. Germline V lookup: CDR1 LNHDA, CDR2 SQIVND (reference sequence). In DNA form, the CDR3 reads TGTGCCAGTAGTACCCCCGGGAGAAATGAGCAGTTCTTC. This sequence encodes CASSTPGRNEQFF.

The table lists this clonotype with a few counts. The chain is built from TRBV12-3 or TRBV12-4 and TRBJ1-6; no reliable D call. The CDR3 loop spans 16 amino acids. Trimming took off 6 bases at V and 0 bases at J, with 12 bases between the two ends. The CDR3 nucleotides read TGTGCCAGCAGCCCGGACTGGAGCTCCTATAATTCACCCCTCCACTTT. Its translation is CASSPDWSSYNSPLHF.

This clonotype was seen only once. The chain uses TRBV5-1 and TRBJ2-7; D is possibly TRBD1 or TRBD2 (5 bases each). The CDR3 totals 19 residues. V dropped 0 bases and J dropped 4 bases, with 26 bases sitting between them. Germline values: CDR1 SGHRS, CDR2 YFSETQ. The CDR3 sequence: CASSLAIVGGGVRSYEQYF. Here the CDR3 DNA reads TGCGCCAGCAGCTTGGCCATAGTAGGTGGGGGAGTTCGGTCGTACGAGCAGTACTTC.

The table lists this clonotype with a few counts. The CDR3 DNA sequence: TGTGCCAGCAGCTTAGTGGGCGGGTACCAAGAGACCCAGTACTTC. Residues: CASSLVGGYQETQYF. This rearrangement joins TRBV7-8 to TRBJ2-5; weak D call: TRBD2 (5 bases). Germline CDR1 SGHVS, CDR2 FQNEAQ. The CDR3 extends over 15 amino acids. The ends were cut back, 1 base at V and 0 bases at J, with 9 bases in the middle.